This TCR beta chain comes out of a study of T cell responses to AZD1222 COVID-19 vaccine. Profiled with immunoSEQ multiplex PCR; TCRdb holds only in-frame clones, not every one. The sample lists approximately 200,000 clones; approximately 93% were seen once. The CDR3 has 13 amino acids. Germline values: CDR1 GTSNPN, CDR2 SVGIG (reference sequence). Trimming took 5 bases from V and 9 from J, leaving 14 bases between them. The material sequenced was peripheral blood, taken 28 days after the second AZD1222 dose. The rearrangement links TRBV30 to TRBJ1-6; a possible D gene is TRBD1 (6 bases). The TCR comes from an adult who received the AZD1222 COVID-19 vaccine. The CDR3 coding sequence is TGTGCCTGGGGGGGCGACACGTCTTCACCCCTCCACTTT. It specifies CAWGGDTSSPLHF.